This is a list of T cell receptor beta chains from one sample in a study of T cell repertoires in cytomegalovirus infection. TCRdb re-derived calls from the reads in MiXCR, one entry per CDR3 protein. The table lists about 570,000 distinct CDR3 sequences, roughly 42% of them singletons, with about half in the top ten. No antigens are known for them. Sequences were derived from cultured PBMCs, sampled from culture after CMV antigen stimulation. All receptors derive from a human donor in good health (CMV status not recorded). Some clones in this sample may be carry-over from other donors' samples. Each CDR3 is given with its conserved first and last residue. The D gene is left open where the match is weak. Size values are once, few and many counts, or a class for expanded clones, and some rows have none.

V gene: TRBV7-2
clone size: few
J gene: TRBJ1-4
D gene: TRBD1
CDR3 DNA: TGTGCCAGCAGCTTACTGGGACAGTTTAATGAAAAACTGTTTTTT
CDR3 protein: CASSLLGQFNEKLFF

V gene: TRBV7-6
clone size: few
J gene: TRBJ2-7
D gene: .
CDR3 DNA: TGTGCCAGCAGCTTAGGACAGTTGGGTGACTACGAGCAGTACTTC
CDR3 protein: CASSLGQLGDYEQYF

V gene: TRBV5-1
clone size: .
J gene: TRBJ2-1
D gene: .
CDR3 DNA: TGCGCCAGCAGCTTGGAGTACAGGCATGATAATGAGCAGTTCTTC
CDR3 protein: CASSLEYRHDNEQFF

V gene: TRBV7-2
clone size: .
J gene: TRBJ1-5
D gene: .
CDR3 DNA: TGTGCCAGCAGCCCCGAGAGTGATCAGCCCCAGCATTTT
CDR3 protein: CASSPESDQPQHF

V gene: TRBV6-5
clone size: .
J gene: TRBJ2-1
D gene: .
CDR3 DNA: TGTGCCAGCAGTCCCATGAGCGAGGCGGTCTACAATGAGCAGTTCTTC
CDR3 protein: CASSPMSEAVYNEQFF

V gene: TRBV23-1
clone size: .
J gene: TRBJ2-5
D gene: .
CDR3 DNA: TGCGCCAGCCCCCGTTTAACAGGCGGGACCCAGTACTTC
CDR3 protein: CASPRLTGGTQYF

V gene: TRBV7-8
clone size: .
J gene: TRBJ2-1
D gene: .
CDR3 DNA: TGTGCCAGCAGCTTTCGGCGGTACAATGAGCAGTTCTTC
CDR3 protein: CASSFRRYNEQFF

V gene: TRBV2
clone size: .
J gene: TRBJ2-2
D gene: .
CDR3 DNA: TGTGCCAGCAGTGGGGGGGCCACGAACACCGGGGAGCTGTTTTTT
CDR3 protein: CASSGGATNTGELFF

V gene: TRBV4-1
clone size: .
J gene: TRBJ1-2
D gene: .
CDR3 DNA: TGTGCCAGCAGCCAACCCGGACGGTCTGGAAACTATGGCTACACCTTC
CDR3 protein: CASSQPGRSGNYGYTF

V gene: TRBV6-8
clone size: .
J gene: TRBJ2-3
D gene: TRBD2
CDR3 DNA: TGTGCCAACCGACTAGCGGGAGGCTGGACAGATACGCAGTATTTT
CDR3 protein: CANRLAGGWTDTQYF

V gene: TRBV7-2
clone size: .
J gene: TRBJ2-1
D gene: TRBD1
CDR3 DNA: TGTGCCAGCAGCTTCCAGGGGGACGAGCAGTTCTTC
CDR3 protein: CASSFQGDEQFF

V gene: TRBV7-9
clone size: .
J gene: TRBJ2-2
D gene: .
CDR3 DNA: TGTGCCAGCAGCTTAGCTGGGGGAATCGTCACCGGGGAGCTGTTTTTT
CDR3 protein: CASSLAGGIVTGELFF

V gene: TRBV20-1
clone size: .
J gene: TRBJ2-7
D gene: TRBD2
CDR3 DNA: TGCAGTGCTAGAGTCCCCCCACAACTAGCGGGTCTATCCTACGAGCAGTACTTC
CDR3 protein: CSARVPPQLAGLSYEQYF

V gene: TRBV29-1
clone size: .
J gene: TRBJ2-1
D gene: TRBD2
CDR3 DNA: TGCAGCGTTGCGCGGGAGTTAGGTCACAATGAGCAGTTCTTC
CDR3 protein: CSVARELGHNEQFF

V gene: TRBV28
clone size: few
J gene: TRBJ2-1
D gene: .
CDR3 DNA: TGTGCCAGCATCCCTGGGGGAAGGGGGGCCTACAATGAGCAGTTCTTC
CDR3 protein: CASIPGGRGAYNEQFF

V gene: TRBV2
clone size: few
J gene: TRBJ1-1
D gene: .
CDR3 DNA: TGTGCCAGCAGGCAGGGCACAGCCCGCGCTGAAGCTTTCTTT
CDR3 protein: CASRQGTARAEAFF

V gene: TRBV29-1
clone size: .
J gene: TRBJ2-7
D gene: TRBD1
CDR3 DNA: TGCAGCGTTGAAGGGGGGACAGGGGAATACTACGAGCAGTACTTC
CDR3 protein: CSVEGGTGEYYEQYF

V gene: TRBV7-2
clone size: .
J gene: TRBJ1-1
D gene: .
CDR3 DNA: TGTGCCAGCAGCTTATTACAGAGTAACACTGAAGCTTTCTTT
CDR3 protein: CASSLLQSNTEAFF

V gene: TRBV7-2
clone size: .
J gene: TRBJ1-5
D gene: TRBD1
CDR3 DNA: TGTGCCAGCAGCTTGGGGACAGGGAGAGGTCAGCCCCAGCATTTT
CDR3 protein: CASSLGTGRGQPQHF

V gene: TRBV28
clone size: .
J gene: TRBJ2-5
D gene: .
CDR3 DNA: TGTGCCAGCAATCTGGGCAGGGAAGAGACCCAGTACTTC
CDR3 protein: CASNLGREETQYF

V gene: TRBV27
clone size: few
J gene: TRBJ1-5
D gene: .
CDR3 DNA: TGTGCCAGCAGACAGGGTGGGGGCAATCAGCCCCAGCATTTT
CDR3 protein: CASRQGGGNQPQHF

V gene: TRBV6-1
clone size: few
J gene: TRBJ2-1
D gene: TRBD2
CDR3 DNA: TGTGCCAGCAGCAGACTAGCGGGAGGCAAGAATGAGCAGTTCTTC
CDR3 protein: CASSRLAGGKNEQFF

V gene: TRBV12-3/TRBV12-4
clone size: .
J gene: TRBJ1-2
D gene: .
CDR3 DNA: TGTGCCAGCAGTTTAAGGAGAGCGGTGTATGGCTACACCTTC
CDR3 protein: CASSLRRAVYGYTF

V gene: TRBV20-1
clone size: .
J gene: TRBJ2-2
D gene: .
CDR3 DNA: TGCAGTGCTAGAGAGGGGAACACCGGGGAGCTGTTTTTT
CDR3 protein: CSAREGNTGELFF

V gene: TRBV6-1
clone size: .
J gene: TRBJ2-3
D gene: TRBD2
CDR3 DNA: TGTGCCAGCAGAGATAGCGGGAGCACAGATACGCAGTATTTT
CDR3 protein: CASRDSGSTDTQYF

V gene: TRBV7-8
clone size: many
J gene: TRBJ2-3
D gene: .
CDR3 DNA: TGTGCCAGCAGCCAAACGGAAAACACAGATACGCAGTATTTT
CDR3 protein: CASSQTENTDTQYF

V gene: TRBV10-3
clone size: .
J gene: TRBJ2-1
D gene: .
CDR3 DNA: TGTGCCATCAATAAGGAAGGAGAAGAGCAGTTCTTC
CDR3 protein: CAINKEGEEQFF

V gene: TRBV28
clone size: few
J gene: TRBJ1-5
D gene: .
CDR3 DNA: TGTGCCAGCAGCCTAACAACAGGGTCTATTCAGCCCCAGCATTTT
CDR3 protein: CASSLTTGSIQPQHF

V gene: TRBV27
clone size: .
J gene: TRBJ1-2
D gene: .
CDR3 DNA: TGTGCCAGCAGTTTATCGCCCTCCGCAGACAGAAGCTTTTCCTATGGCTACACCTTC
CDR3 protein: CASSLSPSADRSFSYGYTF